Listed below are T cell receptor beta chains from one sample, sequenced in a study of cytomegalovirus exposure and HLA in healthy donors. Assay used: immunoSEQ multiplex PCR; TCRdb lists only in-frame clones, some missing. Altogether 90,000 to 150,000 clones are present, 77% being singletons, with the ten largest covering roughly 5.8%. Sequences were obtained from PBMCs. The origin of the receptors is a man younger than 35 in good health and CMV-seropositive. Each CDR3 is given with its conserved first and last residue. A D gene is named only where the DNA matches it firmly. The listing skips clone size in some rows; elsewhere it reads once, few, many or a size class.

v_call	clone_size	j_call	d_call	cdr3_aa	cdr3_nt
TRBV2	-	TRBJ2-7	TRBD2	CASSETSGPTYEQYF	TGTGCCAGCAGTGAGACTAGCGGGCCAACCTACGAGCAGTACTTC
TRBV10-2	-	TRBJ1-3	-	CASLDGSSGNTIYF	TGCGCCAGCCTCGATGGGAGCTCTGGAAACACCATATATTTT
TRBV5-1	-	TRBJ1-2	-	CASSLAGQTRGNYGYTF	TGCGCCAGCAGCTTGGCCGGGCAGACTCGGGGTAACTATGGCTACACCTTC
TRBV29-1	-	TRBJ2-7	TRBD1	CSVDGQGPYEQYF	TGCAGCGTCGACGGACAGGGCCCCTACGAGCAGTACTTC
TRBV19	-	TRBJ2-2	TRBD1	CASSTGQVTTGELFF	TGTGCCAGTAGTACTGGACAGGTTACCACCGGGGAGCTGTTTTTT
TRBV6-6	-	TRBJ2-5	-	CASSYDGDQETQYF	TGTGCCAGCAGTTACGACGGAGACCAAGAGACCCAGTACTTC
TRBV6-5	-	TRBJ1-2	TRBD1	CASSYRSTGVGYGYTF	TGTGCCAGCAGTTACCGTTCAACAGGGGTAGGCTATGGCTACACCTTC
TRBV18	-	TRBJ1-1	TRBD1	CASSPIAGGMNTEAFF	TGTGCCAGCTCACCAATTGCAGGGGGGATGAACACTGAAGCTTTCTTT
TRBV10-2	-	TRBJ1-5	TRBD1	CASSVGGGNQPQHF	TGCGCCAGCAGTGTAGGGGGCGGTAATCAGCCCCAGCATTTT
TRBV7-2	few	TRBJ2-1	TRBD2	CASSPSGGGIYEQFF	TGTGCCAGCAGCCCCAGCGGGGGGGGTATTTATGAGCAGTTCTTC
TRBV27	-	TRBJ1-1	TRBD1	CASSPTHRGGDTEAFF	TGTGCCAGCAGTCCTACTCACAGGGGCGGGGACACTGAAGCTTTCTTT
TRBV9	-	TRBJ2-6	-	CASSTSYPRVSGANGLTF	TGTGCCAGCAGCACTTCTTATCCCCGAGTCTCTGGGGCCAACGGCCTGACTTTC
TRBV19	-	TRBJ2-1	TRBD2	CASSVLAGDSSYNEQFF	TGTGCCAGTAGTGTCCTAGCGGGGGACAGCTCCTACAATGAGCAGTTCTTC
TRBV6-5	-	TRBJ2-5	-	CASSYSLGRVQETQYF	TGTGCCAGCAGTTACTCGTTAGGCAGGGTCCAAGAGACCCAGTACTTC
TRBV10-3	once	TRBJ2-7	-	CASREGEYEQYF	TGTGCCTCTCGAGAGGGGGAATACGAGCAGTACTTC
TRBV30	-	TRBJ1-2	-	CAWMGGWINYGYTF	TGTGCCTGGATGGGAGGGTGGATTAACTATGGCTACACCTTC
TRBV14	-	TRBJ2-1	TRBD2	CASSQDPAGAYNEQFF	TGTGCCAGCAGCCAAGACCCAGCGGGGGCCTACAATGAGCAGTTCTTC
TRBV27	few	TRBJ2-7	TRBD1	CASSSLLTGGNEQYF	TGTGCCAGCAGTTCCCTCCTGACAGGGGGCAACGAGCAGTACTTC